Shown below are 13 T cell receptor beta chains from a single sample sequenced in a study of T-cell reconstitution after alpha-beta-depleted transplantation in children. Molecular barcoding with unique molecular identifiers was used for the TCRbeta library. MiXCR, applied by TCRdb to the PCR reads, yields one record per CDR3 protein. The table lists 90,000 to 100,000 distinct CDR3 sequences, roughly a quarter of them singletons. The specimen comprised PBMCs, sampled before TCRalphabeta/CD19-depleted stem cell transplant. Receptors originate from a boy younger than 10 with acute lymphoblastic leukemia, due to receive a stem cell transplant.

The CDR3 nucleotides read TGTGCCAGCAGTTACGAAGGGCGGGAGACCCAGTACTTC. Its protein is CASSYEGRETQYF. The chain combines TRBV6-2 or TRBV6-3 with TRBJ2-5; D unclear. The CDR3 sequence is 13 residues long. Deletions cut 2 bases from V and 5 bases from J, with 9 bases between. The germline CDR1 and CDR2 sequences are MNHEY and SVGEGT.

This clonotype was detected many times. This chain uses TRBV20-1 with TRBJ1-2; D is unclear. The CDR3 is 12 residues long. The germline CDR1 and CDR2 sequences are DFQATT and SNEGSKA (reference sequence). V lost 3 bases to trimming and J lost 5 bases, with 10 bases between them. This CDR3 is CSARDGYYGYTF. In DNA, the CDR3 is TGCAGTGCTAGGGACGGCTATTATGGCTACACCTTC.

This clonotype was seen only a few times. The chain joins TRBV12-3 or TRBV12-4 to TRBJ2-2; the match to TRBD1 covers 11 bases. This CDR3 spans 16 amino acids. Trimming removed 4 bases from V and 4 bases from J; junction bases left unmatched: 5. The CDR3 region is CASSSGTGGVTGELFF. The CDR3 nucleotides are TGTGCCAGCAGTTCGGGGACAGGGGGAGTCACCGGGGAGCTGTTTTTT.

This clonotype showed up just a few times. The chain recombines TRBV4-2 with TRBJ2-3; D may be TRBD1 or TRBD2 (6 bases each). Germline V gives CDR1 LGHNA, CDR2 YNFKEQ. The CDR3 sequence is 15 residues long. The ends were cut back, 1 base at V and 2 bases at J, with 10 bases in the middle. As DNA, the CDR3 is TGTGCCAGCAGCCAAGCGGAGGGGGACACAGATACGCAGTATTTT. Encoded protein: CASSQAEGDTDTQYF.

The V gene is TRBV10-3, the J gene TRBJ2-1; TRBD2 is a possible D gene (5 bases). The germline V gene encodes CDR1 ENHRY and CDR2 SYGVKD. The CDR3 has 16 amino acids. V was clipped by 5 bases and J by 6 bases, with 20 bases between them. The CDR3 region has the DNA TGTGCCATCAGTACATCGGAGAGGAGGCCCATCAATGAGCAGTTCTTC. Amino acid sequence: CAISTSERRPINEQFF.

The chain joins TRBV9 to TRBJ1-5, with TRBD1 as a possible D gene (6 bases). Per germline, CDR1 SGDLS and CDR2 YYNGEE. The ends were cut back, 1 base at V and 5 bases at J, with 10 bases in the middle. The CDR3 extends over 14 amino acids. CDR3 in DNA: TGTGCCAGCAGCGTAACAGGGATGGATCAGCCCCAGCATTTT. Translation gives CASSVTGMDQPQHF. The entire variable domain, with the rest obtained from reference TRBV9 and TRBJ1-5, is as follows: DSGVTQTPKHLITATGQRVTLRCSPRSGDLSVYWYQQSLDQGLQFLIQYYNGEERAKGNILERFSAQQFPDLHSELNLSSLELGDSALYFCASSVTGMDQPQHFGDGTRLSIL.

The V and J genes are TRBV7-3 and TRBJ2-3; D not certain. This CDR3 has 15 amino acids. Germline CDR1 is SGHTA and CDR2 is FQGTGA. Trimming shortened V by 5 bases and J by 0 bases, and 12 bases separated the two germline ends. The CDR3 sequence: CASSRVGISTDTQYF. DNA for the CDR3: TGTGCCAGCAGCCGGGTGGGGATAAGCACAGATACGCAGTATTTT.

This clonotype was seen only a few times. The chain employs TRBV2 and TRBJ2-1; possible D gene TRBD2, 6 bases. Germline CDR1 SNHLY, CDR2 FYNNEI. The V and J ends lost 10 bases and 0 bases respectively, with 16 bases between them. The CDR3 totals 15 residues. CDR3 coding DNA: TGTGCCACCTCTGAGGGGAGGAGCTCCTACAATGAGCAGTTCTTC. It codes for CATSEGRSSYNEQFF.

There are a few counts of this clonotype. The CDR3 loop reads CASSELTPNDYQETQYF. The CDR3 nucleotides read TGTGCCAGCAGTGAATTAACACCGAATGATTACCAAGAGACCCAGTACTTC. The chain employs TRBV25-1 and TRBJ2-5; D is unclear. Germline CDR1 is MGHDK and CDR2 is SYGVNS. With 1 base removed from V and 0 bases from J, the gap between germline ends came to 15 bases. This CDR3 comprises 17 residues.

The V call is TRBV6-5, the J call TRBJ2-2; D ambiguous. V shed 2 bases and J shed 7 bases, with 14 bases lying between them. Germline CDR1 MNHEY, CDR2 SVGAGI. This CDR3 region has 15 residues. CDR3 sequence reads: CASSYQTAGSGELFF. The CDR3 nucleotides are TGTGCCAGCAGTTACCAAACCGCTGGCAGCGGGGAGCTGTTTTTT.

This clonotype was seen a few times. The V gene is TRBV7-9, the J gene TRBJ1-1, with D perhaps matching TRBD1 (6 bases). Germline-derived CDR1 and CDR2 are SEHNR and FQNEAQ (reference sequence). Trimming removed 0 bases from V and 8 bases from J, with 16 bases in between. The CDR3 extends over 15 amino acids. CDR3 region: CASSLASGASREAFF. In nucleotides, the CDR3 is TGTGCCAGCAGCTTAGCGTCAGGGGCCTCACGGGAAGCTTTCTTT. The full variable domain, with the rest looked up from reference TRBV7-9 and TRBJ1-1, is DTGVSQNPRHKITKRGQNVTFRCDPISEHNRLYWYRQTLGQGPEFLTYFQNEAQLEKSRLLSDRFSAERPKGSFSTLEIQRTEQGDSAMYLCASSLASGASREAFFGQGTRLTVV.

This clonotype has a handful of counts. The chain combines TRBV6-2 or TRBV6-3 with TRBJ2-2, with no clear D. Germline V CDR1 and CDR2: MNHEY, SVGEGT. Trimming stripped 4 bases from V and 0 bases from J, with 6 bases between. The CDR3 has 14 amino acids. The chain's CDR3 is CASSSGANTGELFF. The CDR3, as DNA: TGTGCCAGCAGTTCTGGGGCGAACACCGGGGAGCTGTTTTTT.

A few counts support this clonotype. The gene calls are TRBV7-3 and TRBJ1-5; D unresolved. V lost 0 bases and J lost 6, with 6 bases in between. The CDR3 spans 13 residues. From germline, CDR1 is SGHTA and CDR2 FQGTGA. CDR3 bases: TGTGCCAGCAGCTTAACGTACGGTCAGCCCCAGCATTTT. As protein: CASSLTYGQPQHF.